This TCR beta chain appears in the sequencing data of a study of T-cell memory formation after mild COVID-19. Germline trimming cut 0 bases from V and 6 bases from J; bases unmatched to any gene: 4. Germline CDR1 and CDR2: SGHRS and YFSETQ. The CDR3 spans 14 residues. TCRdb re-analysed the 5' RACE reads in MiXCR, keeping a single row per CDR3 protein. The table has around 200,000 distinct CDR3 sequences, under 30% seen once. This clonotype has a handful of counts. The sample consisted of PBMCs or a T cell subset sorted from them (not recorded which). The chain carries TRBV5-1 and TRBJ2-7; TRBD1 matches 9 bases. The source of this sequence is an adult woman who had mild COVID-19 (a few samples of this study predate the infection). Cell type and time point are not known. The CDR3 here is CASSLGGQGGEQYF. CDR3 sequence (DNA): TGCGCCAGCAGCTTGGGGGGACAGGGAGGCGAGCAGTACTTC.